This T cell receptor (beta chain) was observed in a study of shared clonotypes between healthy human individuals (dated by TCRdb to about 2020). Describing the broader study: A couple of women and three men aged 18 to 49 years were included in the cohort. For each donor, CD4 naive and CD4 memory were each run on three plates, CD8 naive on two plates, and CD8 memory on one plate. Blood TCR repertoires of five healthy adults were deeply sequenced to estimate repertoire size and the extent of clonotype sharing between individuals. To increase sequencing depth and limit assay-specific biases, different laboratories used diverse techniques to prepare libraries and sequence TCR repertoires. Each donor's leukapheresis produced roughly between roughly 0.94 and 9.5 billion PBMCs.

On the study overall, not on this receptor specifically: Incomplete sequencing was indicated by rarefaction of sorted-subset datasets, despite the large sequencing depth. Sampling was limited to blood, and TCR repertoires in tissue likely differ from TCR repertoires in blood. The genetic and exposure-history diversity represented was limited by the small number of donors. Compared with non-shared clonotypes, the clonotypes found in all four sorted-subset donors had higher generation probabilities. Estimated clonotype richness was generally larger for naive than for memory subsets. Sharing across a handful of donors was observed for 4.5% to 6.5% of naive CD4, under 4% of naive CD8, 2% to 2.5% of memory CD4, and around 0.4% of memory CD8 clonotypes. Based on pairwise subsampling, the degree of clonotype sharing among donors was expected to be affected by sequencing depth.

As regards this clone: Its cognate antigen has yet to be identified. No base quality information exists; no much larger clone differs at one position.

Using the deep immunoSEQ assay, multiplex PCR amplified TCR CDR3 regions from genomic DNA. Genomic DNA extracted from each cell subset was distributed evenly over all wells of several immunoSEQ 96-well plates, and each plate served as one replicate. Each replicate PCR for sorted subsets received about 180 ng genomic DNA, equal to about 30,000 T cell genomes. The purified libraries were quantified using a Qubit 3.0 fluorometer, sized with a Bioanalyzer 2100, and then quantified again using the KAPA Library Quantification kit. Each immunoSEQ 96-well plate was sequenced on its own single-read 150-cycle Illumina NextSeq 550 flow cell. The study's own analysis went as follows. Because the immunoSEQ output included only junctional sequences and no quality scores, the filtering could not be the same as the filtering used for full-length reads. Sequences were annotated with PyIR, a Python wrapper for IgBLAST v1.9, using IMGT germline references to assign V/J genes and CDR3. Any read was removed if the V/J assignment was weak (E-value above 1e-6), the CDR3 was missing, or the read contained stop codons, out-of-frame junctions, or ambiguous translated residues. V3J clonotypes were defined as sequences sharing an identical inferred V gene, J gene, and CDR3 amino acid sequence. Percentage overlap between repertoires was computed as shared unique clonotypes divided by the size of the smaller repertoire. Three approaches were used to assess repertoire richness: RTK rarefaction, the Chao1 estimator, and Recon v2.1 estimates of unobserved clonotypes. OLGA was used to compute generation probabilities for all TCRbeta clonotypes that the gDNA method yielded from a handful of donors. The immuneACCESS repertoire file appears here via TCRdb, limited to in-frame rearrangements. These files lack a portion of the clones; in checked studies, under half of the deficit traces to unresolved V genes, and the cause of the others is not known. V and J calls and clone size are those listed in that table; D and trimming were worked out from the DNA. The sample records about 2 million clones, 85% to 95% of which are singletons. The ten largest clones add up to roughly 0.13% of the sample.

A distance of 8 bases separates the germline ends of V and J, which lose 0 bases and 4 bases respectively. Reading from cysteine to phenylalanine, the CDR3 counts 13 amino acids. Just the 39-base CDR3 DNA is kept, in frame starting at base 1. Healthy HIV-negative adults with no recently reported acute infections or vaccinations were included as donors. All donors were Caucasian adults living in Nashville, Tennessee, USA. CD4+ T cells were enriched by magnetic negative selection; naive cells were then positively selected on CD45RA, and the negative fraction formed the memory subset. After blood collection by leukapheresis, PBMCs were isolated using Ficoll-Histopaque density gradient centrifugation and then cryopreserved in the vapor phase of liquid nitrogen. Purity and quantity of every magnetically sorted T cell population were checked by analytical flow cytometry. Genomic DNA was isolated from every sorted fraction and measured by UV absorbance on a Nanodrop 2000c.

The sequence is built from TRBV5-7 and TRBJ2-7; no D gene can be assigned with confidence. TRBV5-7 is recorded as an ORF, its role being uncertain. Sequencing was carried out using naive CD4+ T cells sorted from blood. The cell subset or site label for this specimen denotes: CD45RA+ positively selected. The TCR originated in a young man in good health. The nucleotide sequence reads TGTGCCAGCAGCTTGGGATCCAAATACGAGCAGTACTTC. Its amino acids are CASSLGSKYEQYF.